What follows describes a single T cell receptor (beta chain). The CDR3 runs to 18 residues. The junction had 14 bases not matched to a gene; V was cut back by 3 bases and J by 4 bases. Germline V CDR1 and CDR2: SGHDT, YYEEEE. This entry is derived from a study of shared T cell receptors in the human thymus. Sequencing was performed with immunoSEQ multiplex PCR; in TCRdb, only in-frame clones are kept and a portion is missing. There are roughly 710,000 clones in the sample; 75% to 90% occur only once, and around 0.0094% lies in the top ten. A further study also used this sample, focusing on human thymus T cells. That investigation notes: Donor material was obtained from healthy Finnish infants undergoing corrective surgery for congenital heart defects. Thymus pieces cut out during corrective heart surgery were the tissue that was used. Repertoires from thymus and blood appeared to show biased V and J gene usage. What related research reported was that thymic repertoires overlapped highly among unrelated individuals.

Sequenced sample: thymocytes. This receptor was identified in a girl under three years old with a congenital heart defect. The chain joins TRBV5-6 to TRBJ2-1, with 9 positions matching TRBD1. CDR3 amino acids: CASSWPGTGMRIYNEQFF. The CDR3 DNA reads TGTGCCAGCAGCTGGCCGGGGACAGGGATGAGGATTTACAATGAGCAGTTCTTC.